A single sample gave rise to the 16 T cell receptor beta chains below, sequenced in a study of early T cells in non-severe SARS-CoV-2 infection. TCRdb processed the 5' RACE reads anew with MiXCR; each CDR3 protein has one entry. Here the sample spans some 42,000 distinct CDR3 sequences, 5% to 6.5% being singletons. The sample was whole blood, taken at baseline. Receptor source: an adult who was a healthcare worker with PCR-confirmed SARS-CoV-2 infection or an uninfected control (not recorded which).

This clonotype was observed a handful of times. This chain joins TRBV5-5 and TRBJ1-5; D gene ambiguous. Germline V gene sequence: CDR1 SGHKS, CDR2 YYEKEE (reference sequence). CDR3 length equals 15 residues. Between the trimmed V and J ends, which lost 0 bases and 2 bases, there was a span of 9 bases. For the CDR3, the DNA is TGTGCCAGCAGCTTGGGGGTTTACGGCAATCAGCCCCAGCATTTT. This codes for CASSLGVYGNQPQHF.

The genes are TRBV21-1 and TRBJ2-1; TRBD1 is taken as the D call from the table, unchecked against the DNA. TRBV21-1 is a listed pseudogene. This CDR3 is 17 amino acids long. CDR3 sequence reads: CASSKTRGRYTHNEQFF. For the CDR3, the DNA is TGTGCCAGCAGCAAAACCCGGGGAAGATACACACACAATGAGCAGTTCTTC.

This clonotype was detected only a few times. J is TRBJ2-7 and V is TRBV14; D is unclear. V lost 0 bases and J 1 base, leaving 22 bases between the germline ends. The germline gives CDR1 SGHDN, CDR2 FVKESK. The CDR3 spans 19 residues. The CDR3 protein is CASSQEDRHLRNFSYEQYF. The CDR3 nucleotides are TGTGCCAGCAGCCAAGAGGACCGACACCTAAGAAACTTTTCCTACGAGCAGTACTTC.

This clonotype was seen only a few times. The CDR3 region is CASSLSITSYEQYF. In DNA, the CDR3 is TGTGCCAGCAGTTTATCCATCACCTCCTACGAGCAGTACTTC. This sequence joins TRBV28 and TRBJ2-7; no firm D call. Germline CDR1 MDHEN, CDR2 SYDVKM. The CDR3 totals 14 residues. Trimming took off 1 base at V and 0 bases at J, with 7 bases between the two ends.

The chain couples TRBV5-5 to TRBJ2-7, with D uncertain. CDR1 is SGHKS, CDR2 YYEKEE, per germline (reference sequence). The ends were cut back, 1 base at V and 4 bases at J, with 6 bases in the middle. The CDR3 has 12 amino acids. CDR3 sequence (DNA): TGTGCCAGCAGCTTGATCCGTTACGAGCAGTACTTC. It yields the protein CASSLIRYEQYF.

This clonotype was observed a few times. This chain links TRBV5-4 with TRBJ2-3; unclear D gene. The CDR3 totals 16 residues. CDR1 is SGHNT and CDR2 is YYREEE in the germline V gene (reference sequence). Trimming removed 6 bases from V and 2 bases from J, with 19 bases in between. This chain's CDR3 is CASTSRSSPDTDTQYF. CDR3 coding DNA: TGTGCCAGCACCTCACGCTCGTCCCCGGACACAGATACGCAGTATTTT. The entire variable domain, with the rest obtained from reference TRBV5-4 and TRBJ2-3, is as follows: ETGVTQSPTHLIKTRGQQVTLRCSSQSGHNTVSWYQQALGQGPQFIFQYYREEENGRGNFPPRFSGLQFPNYSSELNVNALELDDSALYLCASTSRSSPDTDTQYFGPGTRLTVL.

The chain recombines TRBV20-1 with TRBJ1-1, with 7 nucleotides matching TRBD1. The trim removed 4 bases at V and 0 bases at J, leaving 8 bases unmatched. CDR1 is DFQATT and CDR2 is SNEGSKA in the germline V gene (reference sequence). The CDR3 is 15 residues long. CDR3 amino acids: CSANQDRRMNTEAFF. The CDR3 bases are TGCAGTGCTAACCAGGACAGGAGAATGAACACTGAAGCTTTCTTT.

V usage is TRBV7-2 and J usage is TRBJ1-5, with a weak D call TRBD1 (5 bases). The V end was cut by 6 bases, the J end by 2 bases, with 8 bases between. Per the germline V gene, CDR1 is SGHTA and CDR2 is FQGNSA. This CDR3 has 13 amino acids. The CDR3 region is CASSRGRNQPQHF. CDR3 sequence (DNA): TGTGCCAGCAGTCGGGGCCGCAATCAGCCCCAGCATTTT.

This clonotype has more than one count but fewer than ten. The chain employs TRBV20-1 and TRBJ1-4; 9 bases fit TRBD1. V lost 6 bases to trimming and J lost 6 bases; unmatched junction nucleotides: 8. The CDR3 loop spans 14 amino acids. Germline CDR1 and CDR2: DFQATT and SNEGSKA (reference sequence). CDR3 protein: CSASNRGLDEKLFF. In DNA, the CDR3 is TGCAGTGCGTCCAACAGGGGGCTTGATGAAAAACTGTTTTTT.

The chain links TRBV18 to TRBJ1-5; D is unresolved. The CDR3 contains 15 residues. V dropped 3 bases and J dropped 1 base, with 10 bases sitting between them. CDR1 KGHSH and CDR2 LQKENI come from the germline V gene. CDR3 sequence: CASSPLAGSNQPQHF. For the CDR3, the DNA is TGTGCCAGCTCACCTCTGGCGGGGAGCAATCAGCCCCAGCATTTT.

This clonotype was observed at least ten times. The chain has TRBV28 and TRBJ1-1, with D possibly matching TRBD1 (6 bases). This CDR3 is 16 amino acids long. Per germline, CDR1 MDHEN and CDR2 SYDVKM. Trimming left V 5 bases short and J 3 bases short, with 19 bases between. This CDR3 reads CASSPWTVNQDTEAFF. The CDR3 DNA follows: TGTGCCAGCAGTCCCTGGACAGTTAATCAGGACACTGAAGCTTTCTTT.

For this clonotype: This clone may be a read error of a much larger clone one base away. V gene TRBV11-2 combines with J gene TRBJ1-2; 10 nucleotides agree with TRBD1. CDR3 length: 14 amino acids. V trimming: 0 bases; J trimming: 6 bases; junction bases outside the gene matches: 1. Germline V gene lookup returns CDR1 SGHAT and CDR2 FQNNGV. The CDR3 is CASSLETGGHGYTF. CDR3 nucleotide sequence: TGTGCCAGCAGCTTAGAGACAGGGGGCCATGGCTACACCTTC.

As DNA, the CDR3 is TGTGCCAGCAGCTTATTCCTAGCGGGGTCCAATGAGCAGTTCTTC. Its translation is CASSLFLAGSNEQFF. V usage is TRBV7-3 and J usage is TRBJ2-1; 9 bases agree with TRBD2. V was pared by 2 bases and J by 6 bases, with 5 bases of the junction left unmatched. CDR3 size: 15 residues. Germline-derived CDR1 and CDR2 are SGHTA and FQGTGA.

There are many counts of this clonotype. The chain carries TRBV7-7 and TRBJ2-3; 10 bases match TRBD2. Germline CDR1 is SSHAT and CDR2 is FNYEAQ (reference sequence). The CDR3 extends over 15 amino acids. V lost 3 bases, J lost 2 bases, and 2 bases stayed unmatched. The DNA for the CDR3 is TGTGCCAGCAGCTTGAGCGGGGGGGCCACAGATACGCAGTATTTT. Amino acid sequence: CASSLSGGATDTQYF.

This clonotype has at least ten counts. The DNA for the CDR3 is TGCAGTGCTAGATTGGACAGGGGGCCGACTGAAGCTTTCTTT. Translating gives CSARLDRGPTEAFF. The rearrangement links TRBV20-1 to TRBJ1-1; 11 bases match TRBD1. This CDR3 spans 14 amino acids. Unmatched junction bases numbered 4, after V lost 2 bases and J lost 5 bases. Germline lookup yields CDR1 DFQATT and CDR2 SNEGSKA (reference sequence).

This clonotype appeared many times. J is TRBJ1-1 and V is TRBV7-9; possible D gene TRBD1, 5 bases. The CDR3 sequence is 14 residues long. Germline V gene lookup returns CDR1 SEHNR and CDR2 FQNEAQ (reference sequence). Trimming shortened V by 8 bases and J by 7 bases, and 20 bases separated the two germline ends. CDR3 nucleotides: TGTGCCAGCGGGACGGAGGGGATTAGAGGTGAAGCTTTCTTT. Protein sequence: CASGTEGIRGEAFF.